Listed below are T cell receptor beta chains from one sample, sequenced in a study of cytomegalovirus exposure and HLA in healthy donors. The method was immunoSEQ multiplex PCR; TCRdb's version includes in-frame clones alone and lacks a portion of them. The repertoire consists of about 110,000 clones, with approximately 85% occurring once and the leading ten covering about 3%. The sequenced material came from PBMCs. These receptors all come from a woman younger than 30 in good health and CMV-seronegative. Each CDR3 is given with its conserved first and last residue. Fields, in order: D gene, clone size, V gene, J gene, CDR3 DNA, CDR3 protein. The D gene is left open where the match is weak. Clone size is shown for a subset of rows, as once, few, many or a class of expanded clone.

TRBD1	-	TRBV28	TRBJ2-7	TGTGCCAGCAGTTTCGATCCAGGGGGCTCCTACGAGCAGTACTTC	CASSFDPGGSYEQYF
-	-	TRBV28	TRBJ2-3	TGTGCCAGCAGTTTTGGGAGAACCACAGATACGCAGTATTTT	CASSFGRTTDTQYF
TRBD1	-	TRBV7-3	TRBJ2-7	TGTGCCAGCAGTCAGGGGGGACAGGTCTCGTTC	CASSQGGQVSF
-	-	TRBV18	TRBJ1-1	TGTGCCAGCTCTTTAACTGGTGAAGCTTTCTTT	CASSLTGEAFF
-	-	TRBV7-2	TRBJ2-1	TGTGCCAGCAGCTGGAAAGGCCGGACTGAAAAGCAGTTCTTC	CASSWKGRTEKQFF
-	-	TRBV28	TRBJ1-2	TGTGCCAGCAGTTTAGGGGGGAGGCTCTATGGCTACACCTTC	CASSLGGRLYGYTF
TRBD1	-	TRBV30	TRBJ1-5	TGTGCCTGGAGTAACAGGGGCGAACAGCCCCAGCATTTT	CAWSNRGEQPQHF
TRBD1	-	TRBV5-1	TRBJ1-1	TGCGCCAGCAGCTTACTATCACAGGGGGCGAGCACTGAAGCTTTCTTT	CASSLLSQGASTEAFF
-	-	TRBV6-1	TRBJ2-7	TGTGCCAGCAGTACCCGACCGGGACAAATCTACGAGCAGTACTTC	CASSTRPGQIYEQYF
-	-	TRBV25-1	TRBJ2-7	TGTGCCAGCGTTGTATCGCATTTGCCGGGCGAGCAGTACTTC	CASVVSHLPGEQYF
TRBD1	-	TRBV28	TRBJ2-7	TGTGCCAGCAGTCCGACAGGGCAGGATCGCTACGAGCAGTACTTC	CASSPTGQDRYEQYF
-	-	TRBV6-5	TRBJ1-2	TGTGCCAGCAGTTACCCAGGATACTATGGCTACACCTTC	CASSYPGYYGYTF
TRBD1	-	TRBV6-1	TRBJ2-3	TGTGCCAGCAGTGACAGTGGACAGGGAGTTGATACGCAGTATTTT	CASSDSGQGVDTQYF
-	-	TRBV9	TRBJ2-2	TGTGCCAGCAGCCCCGGCACCGGGGAGCTGTTTTTT	CASSPGTGELFF
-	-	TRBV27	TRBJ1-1	TGTGCCAGCAGTTTAAGATCCGGGAGCACTGAAGCTTTCTTT	CASSLRSGSTEAFF
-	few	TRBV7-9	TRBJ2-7	TGTGCCAGCAGCTTTCTATGGTCTTCGAGCGAGCAGTACTTC	CASSFLWSSSEQYF
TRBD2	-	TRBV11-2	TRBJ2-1	TGTGCCAGCAGCATGGAGCGGGGGGGTAATGAGCAGTTCTTC	CASSMERGGNEQFF
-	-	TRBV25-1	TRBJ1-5	TGTGCCAGCAGTGAATCTAGAGGCAGCAATCAGCCCCAGCATTTT	CASSESRGSNQPQHF
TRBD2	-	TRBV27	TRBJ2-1	TGTGCCAGCAGTGGAGCGGGAGAGCAGTTCTTC	CASSGAGEQFF
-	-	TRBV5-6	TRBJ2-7	TGTGCCAGCAGCTTCGGGACACCGGAGGAGCAGTACTTC	CASSFGTPEEQYF
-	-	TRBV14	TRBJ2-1	TGTGCCAGCAGCCAAGTCCCCGCGAGCTCCTACAATGAGCAGTTCTTC	CASSQVPASSYNEQFF
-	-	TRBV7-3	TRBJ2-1	TGTGCCAGCAGCTTAAACCCGCGGGGTGAAGAGCAGTTCTTC	CASSLNPRGEEQFF
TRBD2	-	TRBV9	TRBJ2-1	TGTGCCAGCAGCGTAGATGCTAGCGGGGTGAACTACAATGAGCAGTTCTTC	CASSVDASGVNYNEQFF
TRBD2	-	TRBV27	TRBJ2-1	TGTGCCAGCAGTTTCGGGACTAGCTCCCCTAGCTCCTACAATGAGCAGTTCTTC	CASSFGTSSPSSYNEQFF
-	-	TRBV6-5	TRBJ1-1	TGTGCCAGCAGTACCGGGGGGTATAGGACTGAAGCTTTCTTT	CASSTGGYRTEAFF
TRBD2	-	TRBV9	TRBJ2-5	TGTGCCAGCAGCGTAGCCAGCGGGGGGGGGACCCAGTACTTC	CASSVASGGGTQYF
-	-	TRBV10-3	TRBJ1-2	TGTGCCATCAACCGGGACACCCCGGGGGGCTACACCTTC	CAINRDTPGGYTF
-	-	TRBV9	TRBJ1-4	TGTGCCAGCAGCGTAGCGGCAGGAAAGGAGGCTAATGAAAAACTGTTTTTT	CASSVAAGKEANEKLFF
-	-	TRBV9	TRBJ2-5	TGTGCCAGCAGCGAGGGGGACCAAGAGACCCAGTACTTC	CASSEGDQETQYF
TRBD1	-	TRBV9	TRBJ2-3	TGTGCCAGCAGCGTAGAGACGACAGGGTTATCAGATACGCAGTATTTT	CASSVETTGLSDTQYF
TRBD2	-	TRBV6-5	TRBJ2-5	TGTGCCAGCAGTTACTCGAGCGGGGACTCTCGGGAGACCCAGTACTTC	CASSYSSGDSRETQYF
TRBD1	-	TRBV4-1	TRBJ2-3	TGCGCCAGCAGTCAAACGAGTGGGACAGAGTTAGATACGCAGTATTTT	CASSQTSGTELDTQYF
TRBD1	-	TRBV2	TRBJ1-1	TGTGCCAGCCGGGACAGGGGCTTCTTGAACACTGAAGCTTTCTTT	CASRDRGFLNTEAFF
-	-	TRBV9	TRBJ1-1	TGTGCCAGCAGCGTAGGAGCAGGGGACACTGAAGCTTTCTTT	CASSVGAGDTEAFF
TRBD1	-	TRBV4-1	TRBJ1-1	TGCGCCAGCAGCCGACAGGGGGGAACTGAAGCTTTCTTT	CASSRQGGTEAFF
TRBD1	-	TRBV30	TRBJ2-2	TGTGCCTGGAGTTTCAGACAGGGGCCCGGGGAGCTGTTTTTT	CAWSFRQGPGELFF
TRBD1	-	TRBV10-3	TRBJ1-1	TGTGCCAGAACAGGGGTCTTGAGTGCTTTCTTT	CARTGVLSAFF
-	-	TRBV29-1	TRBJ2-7	TGCAGCGTTGATCAGGGAAGCTACGAGCAGTACTTC	CSVDQGSYEQYF